Below are 31 T cell receptor beta chains sequenced from a single sample in a study of vaccination effects on CD4 cells after COVID-19 (dated by TCRdb to between 2021 and 2024). No antigen is known for these receptors. To identify antigen-specific CD4+ T cell clonotypes by their expansion, the ViraFEST assay first stimulated PBMC with viral peptide pools and then applied TCR sequencing. After around 10 days of culture, CD4+ T cells were isolated with the EasySep CD4+ T cell isolation kit. PCR-confirmed SARS-CoV-2 infection had occurred in convalescent patients between March and December 2020, before the Alpha, Beta and Delta variants emerged in the United States. To prepare the library, the immunoSEQ multiplex PCR assay was applied. Drawn from immuneACCESS, this table holds only the in-frame rearrangements with V and J called that TCRdb kept. Clones are partly lost; checked studies trace under half to an unresolved V gene and leave the rest unexplained. The sample contains 35,000 to 45,000 clones, 73% of them found a single time. The ten largest clonotypes hold 30% to 40% of the sample.

The sample was CD4+ T cells from PBMCs cultured with a peptide pool, taken before COVID-19 vaccination. These TCRs come from a human donor who had a prior SARS-CoV-2 infection.

The V gene is TRBV3-1 (or the pseudogene TRBV3-2), the J gene TRBJ2-7, with D perhaps assigned TRBD1 or TRBD2 (6 bases each). V was clipped by 2 bases and J by 6 bases, with 14 bases between them. The CDR3 has 14 residues. Germline CDR1 and CDR2: LGHDT and YNNKEL (reference sequence). The CDR3 coding sequence is TGTGCCAGCAGCCAACCCGGGGGCGGGGCCGAGCAGTACTTC. Its translation is CASSQPGGGAEQYF.

The chain combines TRBV18 with TRBJ2-1; possibly TRBD2 for D (5 bases). CDR3 length: 15 residues. V lost 1 base, J lost 3 bases, and 10 bases lay in between. Per germline, CDR1 KGHSH and CDR2 LQKENI. The CDR3 nucleotides read TGTGCCAGCTCACCACGTTTAGACTACTACAATGAGCAGTTCTTC. It translates to CASSPRLDYYNEQFF.

The chain uses TRBV19 and TRBJ1-2; 7 nucleotides align to TRBD1. The V gene's germline CDR1 is LNHDA and CDR2 SQIVND (reference sequence). The CDR3 consists of 15 residues. J lost 6 bases, V lost 5 bases, and 12 bases had no gene match. CDR3 protein: CASSPQSTGPHGYTF. DNA for the CDR3: TGTGCCAGTAGTCCCCAATCGACAGGGCCCCATGGCTACACCTTC.

DNA for the CDR3: TGTGCCAGCTCACTAGCACCGACAGGGTCAGATACGCAGTATTTT. Its translation: CASSLAPTGSDTQYF. This chain joins TRBV18 and TRBJ2-3; the match to TRBD1 covers 7 bases. The CDR3 spans 15 residues. Germline trimming cut 4 bases from V and 4 bases from J; bases unmatched to any gene: 8. CDR1 is KGHSH, CDR2 LQKENI, per germline. The whole variable domain, remainder taken from reference TRBV18 and TRBJ2-3, is NAGVMQNPRHLVRRRGQEARLRCSPMKGHSHVYWYRQLPEEGLKFMVYLQKENIIDESGMPKERFSAEFPKEGPSILRIQQVVRGDSAAYFCASSLAPTGSDTQYFGPGTRLTVL.

The chain joins TRBV10-3 to TRBJ1-3; 7 bases fit TRBD1. J gave up 0 bases and V 6 bases, and 11 bases lay outside the gene matches. The CDR3 has 17 residues. Germline V gene data show CDR1 as ENHRY and CDR2 as SYGVKD. CDR3 nucleotides: TGTGCCATCAGATACTACTCGGGACAGACCTCTGGAAACACCATATATTTT. Translated: CAIRYYSGQTSGNTIYF.

The chain couples TRBV6-5 to TRBJ1-4, with TRBD1 as a possible D gene (6 bases). CDR1 and CDR2 from the germline V gene are MNHEY and SVGAGI. CDR3 length: 13 amino acids. With 4 bases removed from V and 9 bases from J, the gap between germline ends came to 12 bases. CDR3 sequence: CASSSQDRQKLFF. The DNA for the CDR3 is TGTGCCAGCAGTTCCCAGGACAGACAAAAACTGTTTTTT.

The genes are TRBV24-1 and TRBJ2-7; 7 bases are a match to TRBD2. Germline V gene sequence: CDR1 KGHDR, CDR2 SFDVKD. CDR3 length equals 13 residues. After removal of 3 bases from V and 7 bases from J, the junction contained 5 bases not matched to a gene. CDR3 DNA sequence: TGTGCCACCAGTGATAGGACTAGAGGAGAGCAGTACTTC. Translated, it gives CATSDRTRGEQYF.

The rearrangement links TRBV30 to TRBJ2-7; D tentatively fits TRBD1 or TRBD2 (5 bases each). CDR1 and CDR2 from the germline V gene are GTSNPN and SVGIG (reference sequence). The V end was cut by 2 bases, the J end by 2 bases, with 13 bases between. The CDR3 covers 14 residues. The DNA of the CDR3 is TGTGCCTGGAGTTGGGCAGGGAGAACCTACGAGCAGTACTTC. It specifies CAWSWAGRTYEQYF. The whole variable domain, remainder taken from reference TRBV30 and TRBJ2-7, is SQTIHQWPATLVQPVGSPLSLECTVEGTSNPNLYWYRQAAGRGLQLLFYSVGIGQISSEVPQNLSASRPQDRQFILSSKKLLLSDSGFYLCAWSWAGRTYEQYFGPGTRLTVT.

The rearrangement joins TRBV9 to TRBJ1-4; D not resolved. The germline CDR1 and CDR2 sequences are SGDLS and YYNGEE. CDR3 length equals 14 residues. V was cut by 0 bases and J by 8 bases, with 11 bases left in between. CDR3 coding DNA: TGTGCCAGCAGCGTAGAAGCTTTTCCCGAAAAACTGTTTTTT. It encodes CASSVEAFPEKLFF.

V gene TRBV18 combines with J gene TRBJ2-1; D gene uncertain. From germline, CDR1 is KGHSH and CDR2 LQKENI. The CDR3 is made up of 12 amino acids. The V end lost 6 bases, the J end lost 7 bases, and 10 bases lay between the germline ends. The CDR3 is CASSPARNEQFF. In DNA, the CDR3 is TGTGCCAGCTCCCCCGCAAGGAATGAGCAGTTCTTC.

This clone was counted a single time. V is TRBV11-3 and J is TRBJ2-1, with D perhaps given as TRBD1 or TRBD2 (5 bases each). Germline lookup yields CDR1 SGHNT and CDR2 YENEEA. V lost 8 bases and J 3 bases, leaving 20 bases between the germline ends. This CDR3 contains 16 residues. CDR3 sequence: CASEAWGYRSYNEQFF. In DNA, the CDR3 is TGTGCCAGCGAGGCGTGGGGGTATCGAAGCTACAATGAGCAGTTCTTC.

The V call is TRBV7-9, the J call TRBJ1-1; D ambiguous. Between the trimmed V and J ends, which lost 1 base and 2 bases, there was a span of 5 bases. CDR1 and CDR2 (germline): SEHNR, FQNEAQ (reference sequence). CDR3 length: 13 residues. CDR3 region: CASSLVRNTEAFF. The CDR3 DNA reads TGTGCCAGCAGCTTAGTGAGAAACACTGAAGCTTTCTTT.

This chain connects TRBV20-1 to TRBJ2-5; 9 bases map to TRBD2. The V gene end was trimmed by 3 bases and the J gene end by 2 bases; junction bases not matched to a gene: 1. The CDR3 is 13 amino acids. From germline, CDR1 is DFQATT and CDR2 SNEGSKA (reference sequence). DNA for the CDR3: TGCAGTGCTAGTGCGGGGGGGCAAGAGACCCAGTACTTC. This encodes CSASAGGQETQYF.

The CDR3 DNA is TGTGCCAGCAGCCAGCGGGGTCGCGGGACCCAGTACTTC. Protein product: CASSQRGRGTQYF. The rearrangement uses TRBV3-1 (or the pseudogene TRBV3-2) and TRBJ2-5; D might be TRBD2 (6 bases). The CDR3 totals 13 residues. V gave up 3 bases and J gave up 7 bases, with 12 bases separating them. CDR1 is LGHDT and CDR2 is YNNKEL in the germline V gene (reference sequence).

V usage is TRBV21-1 and J usage is TRBJ2-7; TRBD2 is the table's D call, not checked against the DNA. TRBV21-1 is recorded as a pseudogene. CDR3 length: 16 residues. CDR3 bases: TGTGCCAGCAGCTGCGGACTAGCGGGATCCCCCTACGAGCAGTACTTC. Its translation is CASSCGLAGSPYEQYF.

This chain uses TRBV18 with TRBJ2-1; D assignment may be TRBD1 or TRBD2 (6 bases each). The V and J ends lost 3 bases and 0 bases respectively, with 15 bases between them. The length of the CDR3 is 17 residues. Germline-derived CDR1 and CDR2 are KGHSH and LQKENI. CDR3 sequence (DNA): TGTGCCAGCTCACCGAGGGGGGCGTACAACTCCTACAATGAGCAGTTCTTC. It encodes CASSPRGAYNSYNEQFF.

The rearrangement uses TRBV5-4 and TRBJ2-3; the match to TRBD2 covers 13 bases. V lost 4 bases to trimming and J lost 5 bases; unmatched junction nucleotides: 7. The CDR3 runs 16 residues. Germline CDR1 reads SGHNT; CDR2 reads YYREEE (reference sequence). The chain's CDR3 is CASSQLAGGLKDTQYF. CDR3 DNA: TGTGCCAGCAGCCAACTAGCGGGAGGGTTAAAAGATACGCAGTATTTT. The entire variable domain, with the rest obtained from reference TRBV5-4 and TRBJ2-3, is as follows: ETGVTQSPTHLIKTRGQQVTLRCSSQSGHNTVSWYQQALGQGPQFIFQYYREEENGRGNFPPRFSGLQFPNYSSELNVNALELDDSALYLCASSQLAGGLKDTQYFGPGTRLTVL.

The rearrangement links TRBV19 to TRBJ2-2, with a possible D match to TRBD2 (6 bases). The CDR3 contains 15 residues. The germline CDR1 and CDR2 sequences are LNHDA and SQIVND (reference sequence). Trimming pared 3 bases from V and 5 bases from J, leaving 13 bases between. CDR3 amino acids: CASSMVRGWTGELFF. As DNA, the CDR3 is TGTGCCAGTAGTATGGTCCGGGGGTGGACCGGGGAGCTGTTTTTT. Looking up the rest from reference TRBV19 and TRBJ2-2 gives the full variable domain: DGGITQSPKYLFRKEGQNVTLSCEQNLNHDAMYWYRQDPGQGLRLIYYSQIVNDFQKGDIAEGYSVSREKKESFPLTVTSAQKNPTAFYLCASSMVRGWTGELFFGEGSRLTVL.

This clone appeared a few times. The rearrangement joins TRBV7-2 to TRBJ2-7, with 7 bases fitting TRBD2. Germline lookup yields CDR1 SGHTA and CDR2 FQGNSA. The ends lost 2 bases at V and 5 bases at J; junction bases unmatched: 21. This CDR3 is 19 amino acids long. This chain's CDR3 is CASSLYAVGFTGGGNEQYF. The CDR3 bases are TGTGCCAGCAGCTTATACGCGGTCGGCTTTACGGGAGGTGGGAACGAGCAGTACTTC. The variable domain in full, with the rest retrieved from reference TRBV7-2 and TRBJ2-7, is GAGVSQSPSNKVTEKGKDVELRCDPISGHTALYWYRQSLGQGLEFLIYFQGNSAPDKSGLPSDRFSAERTGGSVSTLTIQRTQQEDSAVYLCASSLYAVGFTGGGNEQYFGPGTRLTVT.

This clone has only one observation. The genes are TRBV5-1 and TRBJ2-1; 13 bases agree with TRBD2. CDR3 length: 17 amino acids. V lost 4 bases to trimming and J lost 4 bases; unmatched junction nucleotides: 8. Germline-derived CDR1 and CDR2 are SGHRS and YFSETQ. This CDR3 reads CASSNGLAGAVYNEQFF. The CDR3 nucleotides read TGCGCCAGCAGCAACGGACTAGCGGGAGCGGTTTACAATGAGCAGTTCTTC.

The genes are TRBV18 and TRBJ1-2, with D possibly matching TRBD1 (6 bases). CDR3 length equals 14 residues. Trimming stripped 8 bases from V and 2 bases from J, with 15 bases between. CDR1 is KGHSH and CDR2 is LQKENI in the germline V gene. The CDR3 protein is CASSEGQKNYGYTF. In DNA form, the CDR3 reads TGTGCCAGCAGTGAAGGACAGAAGAACTATGGCTACACCTTC.

This chain connects TRBV15 to TRBJ1-2; TRBD1 matches at 9 bases. CDR3 size: 18 residues. V was pared by 11 bases and J by 3 bases, with 22 bases of the junction left unmatched. Per the germline V gene, CDR1 is LNHNV and CDR2 is YYDKDF (reference sequence). The CDR3 DNA follows: TGTGCCGCCGGGAATGGCGGGACAGGGCGCCGGGGCGACTATGGCTACACCTTC. It translates to CAAGNGGTGRRGDYGYTF.

This clone was seen more than once but under ten times. CDR3 sequence: CASSLALFLAARDTQYF. CDR3 in DNA: TGTGCCAGCAGCTTGGCCCTCTTCCTAGCGGCCCGAGATACGCAGTATTTT. This chain links TRBV5-6 with TRBJ2-3, with 7 bases fitting TRBD2. The CDR3 contains 17 residues. J gave up 5 bases and V 0 bases, and 12 bases lay outside the gene matches. Germline V lookup: CDR1 SGHDT, CDR2 YYEEEE.

The chain uses TRBV6-6 and TRBJ2-1; D might be TRBD1 (5 bases). The CDR3 has 16 amino acids. V was trimmed by 8 bases and J by 5 bases, leaving 22 bases between them. Germline CDR1 is MNHNY and CDR2 is SVGAGI (reference sequence). In DNA, the CDR3 is TGTGCCAGCGGCCTCACACCCTGGCTAGGGGACAATGAGCAGTTCTTC. It translates to CASGLTPWLGDNEQFF.

The genes are TRBV11-1 and TRBJ2-7; D not resolved. The V gene lost 6 bases and the J gene lost 6 bases, with 9 bases spanning the gap. This CDR3 is 11 amino acids long. Germline V lookup: CDR1 SGHAT, CDR2 FQDESV (reference sequence). DNA of the CDR3: TGTGCCAGCAGTCACTCCATCGAGCAGTACTTC. It specifies CASSHSIEQYF.

V and J are TRBV7-9 and TRBJ1-2; TRBD1 matches at 10 bases. CDR1 and CDR2 from the germline V gene are SEHNR and FQNEAQ (reference sequence). CDR3 length: 17 residues. The trim removed 5 bases at V and 7 bases at J, leaving 16 bases unmatched. DNA for the CDR3: TGTGCCAGCAGCACATCGACAGGGGGCTCCTTCAGCGTTGGCTACACCTTC. It encodes CASSTSTGGSFSVGYTF. Together with reference TRBV7-9 and TRBJ1-2, the CDR3 gives the full variable domain: DTGVSQNPRHKITKRGQNVTFRCDPISEHNRLYWYRQTLGQGPEFLTYFQNEAQLEKSRLLSDRFSAERPKGSFSTLEIQRTEQGDSAMYLCASSTSTGGSFSVGYTFGSGTRLTVV.

Here the CDR3 reads CASSSGSSYNSPLHF. The CDR3 DNA reads TGTGCCAGCAGTAGTGGCTCCTCCTATAATTCACCCCTCCACTTT. This chain joins TRBV6-6 and TRBJ1-6; D not resolved. Germline lookup yields CDR1 MNHNY and CDR2 SVGAGI (reference sequence). Trimming cost V 5 bases and J 0 bases, with 8 bases left between them. The CDR3 runs to 15 residues.

The rearrangement joins TRBV6-1 to TRBJ1-2; D might be TRBD1 (6 bases). Germline V gene data show CDR1 as MNHNS and CDR2 as SASEGT. Trimming pared 2 bases from V and 3 bases from J, leaving 13 bases between. CDR3 length: 15 amino acids. CDR3: CASSEYPGVDYGYTF. DNA for the CDR3: TGTGCCAGCAGTGAATACCCAGGGGTCGACTATGGCTACACCTTC.

On this clone: One junction end disagrees with the germline gene, perhaps due to a read error. V usage is TRBV7-7 and J usage is TRBJ2-1; TRBD2 agrees at 7 bases. Germline CDR1 and CDR2: SSHAT and FNYEAQ (reference sequence). The CDR3 has 15 amino acids. The CDR3 DNA sequence: TGTGCTAGCAGCTTACGGCGGGAGTTCGGCAATGAGCAGTTCTTC. Residues: CASSLRREFGNEQFF.

This clone occurred a few times. The genes are TRBV7-2 and TRBJ1-6; D call uncertain. V shed 2 bases and J shed 11 bases, with 13 bases lying between them. CDR3 size: 14 residues. The germline V gene has CDR1 SGHTA and CDR2 FQGNSA. The CDR3 bases are TGTGCCAGCAGCTTAAACGCCCCTGGGACACCCCTCCACTTT. Its translation: CASSLNAPGTPLHF.

The chain recombines TRBV6-5 with TRBJ2-5, with D hard to call. Germline assignment: CDR1 MNHEY and CDR2 SVGAGI. V dropped 6 bases and J dropped 4 bases, with 18 bases sitting between them. The CDR3 runs to 15 residues. In DNA, the CDR3 is TGTGCCAGCAGCCTAAGTCATGGGAAAGGAGAGACCCAGTACTTC. Its translation is CASSLSHGKGETQYF.